This section outlines one T cell receptor beta chain sequence together with its context. This sample is part of a study of blood T cell repertoires in COVID-19. Overall study context: The United States, Italy and Spain provided the acute and convalescent COVID-19 samples.

Data came from immunoSEQ multiplex PCR; TCRdb stores just in-frame clones and leaves some out. The sample lists fewer than 200,000 clones, 80% to 90% occurring once. The sample comprised peripheral blood. The sequence derives from a woman in her sixties or seventies who had recovered from COVID-19.

CDR3 DNA: TGTGCCAGCACCCAGGGGGCTGGTGGCTACACCTTC. Encoded protein: CASTQGAGGYTF. The chain couples TRBV6-5 to TRBJ1-2; TRBD1 matches at 8 bases. The V segment lost 7 bases and the J segment 7 bases; nucleotides outside the gene matches: 5. CDR1 and CDR2 (germline): MNHEY, SVGAGI. CDR3 length equals 12 residues.